The 2 T cell receptor beta chains given below trace back to one sample, sequenced in a study of blood T cell repertoires in COVID-19. TCRdb's copy holds only in-frame clones and misses some; the assay was immunoSEQ multiplex PCR. The data show 150,000 or so clones, 87% seen once. Material for sequencing was peripheral blood. The receptors come from a man at least 80 years old with acute or convalescent COVID-19.

The rearrangement uses TRBV9 and TRBJ1-2; 8 bases align to TRBD1. Germline V lookup: CDR1 SGDLS, CDR2 YYNGEE. The junction had 7 bases not matched to a gene; V was cut back by 0 bases and J by 3 bases. The CDR3 extends over 16 amino acids. CDR3 residues: CASSVDDRGGHYGYTF. In nucleotides, the CDR3 is TGTGCCAGCAGCGTAGACGACAGGGGAGGACACTATGGCTACACCTTC.

The gene calls are TRBV20-1 and TRBJ2-2; 10 nucleotides line up with TRBD1. CDR1 DFQATT and CDR2 SNEGSKA come from the germline V gene (reference sequence). The CDR3 sequence is 15 residues long. Germline trimming cut 3 bases from V and 3 bases from J; bases unmatched to any gene: 4. The CDR3 spells CSASTGTGDTGELFF. Written as DNA, the CDR3 is TGCAGTGCTAGTACCGGGACAGGGGACACCGGGGAGCTGTTTTTT.